What follows are 32 T cell receptor beta chains derived from one specimen sequenced in a study of metastatic and nonmetastatic thyroid tumors. TCRdb reassembled clones from the PCR reads with MiXCR. The sample shows 9,400 or so clones, roughly 30% of them seen only once. Patients had received no treatment of any kind before thyroid surgery. Sequencing was carried out using adjacent normal tissue. The origin of the receptors is a female donor with papillary thyroid cancer or a benign thyroid nodule (not recorded which). Some clones in this sample may be carry-over from other donors' samples.

This clone occurred a few times. This chain links TRBV6-2 or TRBV6-3 with TRBJ1-6, with 7 bases fitting TRBD1. Looked up from germline, CDR1 is MNHEY and CDR2 is SVGEGT. The CDR3 consists of 14 residues. V shed 2 bases and J 14 bases; nucleotides not matched to a gene: 9. This CDR3 reads CASSYADRLGTLHF. The CDR3 DNA follows: TGTGCCAGCAGTTACGCGGACAGGCTAGGGACCCTCCACTTT.

The rearrangement links TRBV11-1 to TRBJ2-1; 7 bases align to TRBD2. Losses at the gene ends were 3 bases for V and 4 bases for J; bases not matched to a gene: 6. The CDR3 extends over 15 amino acids. Germline V gene sequence: CDR1 SGHAT, CDR2 FQDESV (reference sequence). CDR3 in amino acids: CASSLAGRGYNEQFF. CDR3 in DNA: TGTGCCAGCAGCTTGGCGGGGAGGGGTTACAATGAGCAGTTCTTC.

This clone occurred a few times. The V and J genes are TRBV11-1 and TRBJ2-7; 8 bases map to TRBD1. The germline CDR1 and CDR2 sequences are SGHAT and FQDESV (reference sequence). CDR3 length: 13 residues. Trimming cost V 5 bases and J 7 bases; bases outside gene matches: 7. The CDR3 DNA follows: TGTGCCAGCAGCGCGGGACAGGTCTTGGAGCAGTACTTC. It specifies CASSAGQVLEQYF.

This clone has a handful of counts. The chain uses TRBV6-5 and TRBJ2-7; TRBD1 agrees at 8 bases. Germline-derived CDR1 and CDR2 are MNHEY and SVGAGI. CDR3 length equals 15 residues. The trim removed 5 bases at V and 2 bases at J, leaving 8 bases unmatched. CDR3 loop: CASSNRVQGAYEQYF. CDR3 coding DNA: TGTGCCAGCAGTAACCGTGTACAGGGGGCCTACGAGCAGTACTTC.

This CDR3 is CSARDQGEDTEAFF. The CDR3 DNA is TGCAGTGCTAGAGATCAGGGGGAGGACACTGAAGCTTTCTTT. The rearrangement links TRBV20-1 to TRBJ1-1; 7 bases are a match to TRBD1. The length of the CDR3 is 14 residues. CDR1 and CDR2 (germline): DFQATT, SNEGSKA (reference sequence). V gave up 0 bases and J gave up 3 bases; unmatched junction bases: 4.

The chain uses TRBV11-1 and TRBJ2-5; D is possibly TRBD2 (5 bases). The germline CDR1 and CDR2 sequences are SGHAT and FQDESV (reference sequence). This CDR3 comprises 18 residues. Trimming removed 5 bases at V and 4 bases at J, with 26 bases between. This chain's CDR3 is CASSPIARRTGLRETQYF. The CDR3 coding sequence is TGTGCCAGCAGCCCCATCGCCCGGAGGACGGGCTTAAGAGAGACCCAGTACTTC. Full variable domain (missing parts from reference TRBV11-1 and TRBJ2-5): EAEVAQSPRYKITEKSQAVAFWCDPISGHATLYWYRQILGQGPELLVQFQDESVVDDSQLPKDRFSAERLKGVDSTLKIQPAELGDSAMYLCASSPIARRTGLRETQYFGPGTRLLVL.

In its sample, this clone is medium-sized (0.01 to 0.1%). The chain couples TRBV19 to TRBJ2-5; 13 positions agree with TRBD2. The CDR3 spans 17 residues. CDR1 is LNHDA and CDR2 is SQIVND in the germline V gene (reference sequence). V gave up 2 bases and J gave up 5 bases; unmatched junction bases: 8. The CDR3 spells CASSIPGLAGAPETQYF. In nucleotides, the CDR3 is TGTGCCAGTAGTATACCCGGACTAGCGGGAGCACCTGAGACCCAGTACTTC.

The CDR3 coding sequence is TGTGCCAGCAGCCAAGGGCCTAATGAAAAACTGTTTTTT. As protein: CASSQGPNEKLFF. The chain couples TRBV3-1 to TRBJ1-4; unclear D gene. Germline loops: CDR1 LGHDT, CDR2 YNNKEL (reference sequence). The CDR3 has 13 amino acids. With 1 base removed from V and 3 bases from J, the gap between germline ends came to 3 bases.

This clone is medium-sized within its sample. The chain carries TRBV29-1 and TRBJ2-7; D is undetermined. The CDR3 has 14 amino acids. Trimming removed 5 bases from V and 2 bases from J, with 16 bases in between. Germline V gene sequence: CDR1 SQVTM, CDR2 ANQGSEA. CDR3 DNA sequence: TGCAGCGTTTCTCCCGACTTTTCTACCTACGAGCAGTACTTC. Amino acid sequence: CSVSPDFSTYEQYF.

On this clone itself: Other DNA variants within this sample encode the same CDR3. The chain carries TRBV20-1 and TRBJ2-1; 10 positions match TRBD1. This CDR3 is 16 amino acids long. Per germline, CDR1 DFQATT and CDR2 SNEGSKA (reference sequence). V shed 2 bases, J shed 6 bases, and the junction held 10 bases outside the gene matches. In DNA, the CDR3 is TGCAGTGCTAGACCGACCGACGGGACAGGGGTCAATGAGCAGTTCTTC. This gives the protein CSARPTDGTGVNEQFF.

The chain is built from TRBV11-2 and TRBJ2-3; D gene unclear. Trimming took off 1 base at V and 1 base at J, with 6 bases between the two ends. Per germline, CDR1 SGHAT and CDR2 FQNNGV. CDR3 length equals 14 residues. CDR3 loop: CASSLGHGTDTQYF. In DNA, the CDR3 is TGTGCCAGCAGCTTAGGGCACGGCACAGATACGCAGTATTTT.

On this clone: One junction end does not reproduce the germline sequence, and a read error may be involved. This rearrangement joins TRBV27 to TRBJ1-1; unclear D gene. The CDR3 contains 16 residues. Germline loops: CDR1 MNHEY, CDR2 SMNVEV (reference sequence). CDR3: CSSSLRPPDGNTEAFF. As DNA, the CDR3 is TGTTCCAGCAGTTTAAGGCCCCCTGACGGTAACACAGAAGCTTTCTTT.

The chain has TRBV5-1 and TRBJ1-4, with a weak D call TRBD1 (5 bases). V was trimmed by 5 bases and J by 0 bases, leaving 11 bases between them. The CDR3 has 15 amino acids. Germline loops: CDR1 SGHRS, CDR2 YFSETQ. In DNA form, the CDR3 reads TGCGCCAGCAGGGAGACGACAGCAACTAATGAAAAACTGTTTTTT. This sequence encodes CASRETTATNEKLFF.

This clone was found a few times. The chain combines TRBV5-1 with TRBJ1-1; D not resolved. The germline V and J ends were trimmed by 6 bases and 1 base, with 7 bases remaining between them. This CDR3 region has 12 residues. In germline, CDR1 is SGHRS, CDR2 YFSETQ. CDR3 sequence (DNA): TGCGCCAGCATCGGAGCGAACACTGAAGCTTTCTTT. Translated: CASIGANTEAFF. Complete variable domain (other parts from reference TRBV5-1 and TRBJ1-1): KAGVTQTPRYLIKTRGQQVTLSCSPISGHRSVSWYQQTPGQGLQFLFEYFSETQRNKGNFPGRFSGRQFSNSRSEMNVSTLELGDSALYLCASIGANTEAFFGQGTRLTVV.

This clone has a handful of counts. The chain uses TRBV28 and TRBJ2-7, with 7 nucleotides matching TRBD2. J gave up 1 base and V 4 bases, and 4 bases lay outside the gene matches. Looked up from germline, CDR1 is MDHEN and CDR2 is SYDVKM. This CDR3 region has 14 residues. The DNA for the CDR3 is TGTGCCAGCAGTTACAGCGGGGCTTCCTACGAGCAGTACTTC. Its translation: CASSYSGASYEQYF.

This clone was observed a few times. The V and J genes are TRBV2 and TRBJ2-7; 12 positions agree with TRBD2. The CDR3 totals 15 residues. The germline V gene encodes CDR1 SNHLY and CDR2 FYNNEI. J gave up 2 bases and V 8 bases, and 7 bases lay outside the gene matches. CDR3 amino acids: CASRTSGTHPYEQYF. The CDR3 nucleotides are TGTGCCAGCCGGACTAGCGGGACGCATCCCTACGAGCAGTACTTC. Full variable domain (outside the CDR3, taken from reference TRBV2 and TRBJ2-7): EPEVTQTPSHQVTQMGQEVILRCVPISNHLYFYWYRQILGQKVEFLVSFYNNEISEKSEIFDDQFSVERPDGSNFTLKIRSTKLEDSAMYFCASRTSGTHPYEQYFGPGTRLTVT.

V usage is TRBV30 and J usage is TRBJ1-6; 8 nucleotides align to TRBD1. The CDR3 is 15 amino acids. Germline V gene sequence: CDR1 GTSNPN, CDR2 SVGIG (reference sequence). V shed 0 bases and J 8 bases; nucleotides not matched to a gene: 6. The CDR3 reads CAWSVKAGGYSPLHF. The CDR3 DNA reads TGTGCCTGGAGTGTAAAGGCAGGGGGCTATTCACCCCTCCACTTT.

The sample holds a few counts of this clone. J is TRBJ1-5 and V is TRBV27; maybe TRBD1 (6 bases). V was pared by 5 bases and J by 3 bases, with 14 bases between. Germline CDR1 is MNHEY and CDR2 is SMNVEV (reference sequence). This CDR3 is 15 amino acids long. The CDR3 here is CASSLAGAYNQPQHF. The CDR3 coding sequence is TGTGCCAGCAGTCTAGCAGGGGCGTACAATCAGCCCCAGCATTTT.

V gene TRBV9 combines with J gene TRBJ1-6; D may be TRBD1 (6 bases). Per the germline V gene, CDR1 is SGDLS and CDR2 is YYNGEE. The CDR3 is made up of 15 amino acids. Trimming shortened V by 4 bases and J by 10 bases, and 18 bases separated the two germline ends. The CDR3 sequence is CASSPREGTRSPLHF. As DNA, the CDR3 is TGTGCCAGCAGCCCTCGAGAGGGGACAAGGTCACCCCTCCACTTT.

This clone was observed many times. The chain has TRBV20-1 and TRBJ2-4, with a weak D call TRBD1 (6 bases). The CDR3 spans 12 residues. The V gene lost 6 bases and the J gene lost 9 bases, with 15 bases spanning the gap. Germline V lookup: CDR1 DFQATT, CDR2 SNEGSKA (reference sequence). As DNA, the CDR3 is TGCAGTGCCGCGGCAGGGGAGACCATTCAGTACTTC. Translating it yields CSAAAGETIQYF.

By proportion, this clone is medium-sized (0.01 to 0.1%). This chain joins TRBV7-9 and TRBJ2-7; unclear D gene. V shed 4 bases and J shed 8 bases, with 30 bases lying between them. Per the germline V gene, CDR1 is SEHNR and CDR2 is FQNEAQ (reference sequence). There are 18 residues in the CDR3. The DNA for the CDR3 is TGTGCCAGCAGCTCCCCCGCGTGGTCGGCGGCGGACCGCCTACAGCAGTACTTC. This gives the protein CASSSPAWSAADRLQQYF.

The chain joins TRBV19 to TRBJ1-2; the D gene is possibly TRBD1 (6 bases). Germline-derived CDR1 and CDR2 are LNHDA and SQIVND (reference sequence). Trimming removed 2 bases at V and 6 bases at J, with 19 bases between. The CDR3 contains 16 residues. This CDR3 reads CASSIRPVRGSHGYTF. The CDR3 DNA follows: TGTGCCAGTAGTATAAGGCCGGTCAGGGGAAGCCATGGCTACACCTTC.

CDR3 sequence: CASSPAHTAYEQYF. In DNA form, the CDR3 reads TGTGCCAGCAGCCCGGCCCACACGGCCTACGAGCAGTACTTC. The chain recombines TRBV7-2 with TRBJ2-7; unclear D gene. Germline CDR1 SGHTA, CDR2 FQGNSA. V gave up 5 bases and J gave up 2 bases, with 13 bases separating them. The CDR3 is made up of 14 amino acids. Filled out from reference TRBV7-2 and TRBJ2-7, the complete variable domain reads GAGVSQSPSNKVTEKGKDVELRCDPISGHTALYWYRQSLGQGLEFLIYFQGNSAPDKSGLPSDRFSAERTGGSVSTLTIQRTQQEDSAVYLCASSPAHTAYEQYFGPGTRLTVT.

This chain uses TRBV5-1 with TRBJ1-2; TRBD1 agrees at 9 bases. Germline CDR1 reads SGHRS; CDR2 reads YFSETQ. Trimming cost V 4 bases and J 7 bases; bases outside gene matches: 5. This CDR3 has 13 residues. The CDR3 loop reads CASSGGQGSGYTF. CDR3 DNA sequence: TGCGCCAGCAGCGGGGGACAGGGCTCTGGCTACACCTTC.

With regard to this clone: The junction and the germline gene differ at one end; a read error may be behind it. The rearrangement links TRBV4-1 to TRBJ2-2, with unresolved D. Per germline, CDR1 MGHRA and CDR2 YSYEKL. This CDR3 is built from 15 residues. CDR3 nucleotides: TGCGCCAGCGGCCAAGATACTCTAAACACCGGGGAGCTGTTTTTT. Protein product: CASGQDTLNTGELFF.

The V call is TRBV14, the J call TRBJ2-6; D remains ambiguous. Per the germline V gene, CDR1 is SGHDN and CDR2 is FVKESK. V lost 2 bases to trimming and J lost 4 bases, with 9 bases between them. CDR3 length equals 15 residues. CDR3 nucleotide sequence: TGTGCCAGCAGCCAATCGTATGGCGGGGCCAACGTCCTGACTTTC. Encoded protein: CASSQSYGGANVLTF.

A few counts support this clone. The V and J genes are TRBV11-3 and TRBJ2-2; 7 nucleotides agree with TRBD1. V lost 10 bases to trimming and J lost 4 bases; unmatched junction nucleotides: 12. CDR1 and CDR2 from the germline V gene are SGHNT and YENEEA. This CDR3 region has 15 residues. DNA of the CDR3: TGTGCCATCCGGGTTGGACAGGAGACCACCGGGGAGCTGTTTTTT. Translated: CAIRVGQETTGELFF.

This CDR3 is CASSLGQGFDQPQHF. The DNA for the CDR3 is TGTGCCAGCAGCCTGGGACAGGGGTTCGATCAGCCCCAGCATTTT. This rearrangement joins TRBV7-6 to TRBJ1-5; 10 positions match TRBD1. V lost 5 bases to trimming and J lost 5 bases; unmatched junction nucleotides: 6. The CDR3 has 15 amino acids. Germline-derived CDR1 and CDR2 are SGHVS and FNYEAQ.

The chain has TRBV19 and TRBJ1-1, with D tentatively TRBD1 (5 bases). CDR3 length equals 17 residues. In germline, CDR1 is LNHDA, CDR2 SQIVND (reference sequence). V was trimmed by 8 bases and J by 3 bases, leaving 25 bases between them. The DNA for the CDR3 is TGTGCCAGTCGCCCGCCGTACAGGTGTATGGTGGACACTGAAGCTTTCTTT. Its translation is CASRPPYRCMVDTEAFF.

Ten or more counts support this clone. The chain carries TRBV12-3 or TRBV12-4 and TRBJ2-7; the D gene is possibly TRBD1 (5 bases). The CDR3 is made up of 13 amino acids. The V end lost 3 bases, the J end lost 5 bases, and 11 bases lay between the germline ends. In DNA, the CDR3 is TGTGCCAGCAGTTTGCAGGGTTTCCACGAGCAGTACTTC. Translating gives CASSLQGFHEQYF.

This clone has a count of ten or more. The rearrangement uses TRBV20-1 and TRBJ2-7; 12 bases are a match to TRBD2. The V gene's germline CDR1 is DFQATT and CDR2 SNEGSKA (reference sequence). V dropped 6 bases and J dropped 2; count of bases not matched to a gene: 5. The CDR3 is 14 amino acids. CDR3 residues: CSARTSGITYEQYF. CDR3 bases: TGCAGTGCCCGGACTAGCGGGATAACCTACGAGCAGTACTTC.

This clone was recorded many times. The chain has TRBV5-4 and TRBJ2-3, with D perhaps matching TRBD2 (6 bases). This CDR3 comprises 16 residues. Germline V lookup: CDR1 SGHNT, CDR2 YYREEE (reference sequence). V lost 1 base and J lost 4, with 16 bases in between. Here the CDR3 DNA reads TGTGCCAGCAGCTTGTTGGAGGGAGGATCAGCAGATACGCAGTATTTT. It specifies CASSLLEGGSADTQYF.